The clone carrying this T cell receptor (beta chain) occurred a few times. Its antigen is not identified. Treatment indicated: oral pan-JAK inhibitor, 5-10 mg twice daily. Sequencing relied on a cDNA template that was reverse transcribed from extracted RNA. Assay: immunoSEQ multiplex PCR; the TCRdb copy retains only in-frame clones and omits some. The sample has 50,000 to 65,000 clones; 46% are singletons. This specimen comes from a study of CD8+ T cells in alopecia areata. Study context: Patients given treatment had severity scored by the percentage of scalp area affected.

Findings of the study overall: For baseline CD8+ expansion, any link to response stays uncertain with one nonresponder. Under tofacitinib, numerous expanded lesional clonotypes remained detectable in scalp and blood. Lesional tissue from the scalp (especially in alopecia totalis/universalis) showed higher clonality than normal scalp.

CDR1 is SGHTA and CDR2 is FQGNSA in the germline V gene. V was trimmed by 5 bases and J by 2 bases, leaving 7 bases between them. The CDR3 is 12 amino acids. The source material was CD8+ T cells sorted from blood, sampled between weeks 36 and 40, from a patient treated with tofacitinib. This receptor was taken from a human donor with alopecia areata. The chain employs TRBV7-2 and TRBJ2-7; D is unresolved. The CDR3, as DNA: TGTGCCAGCAGCCGCACCCCCTACGAGCAGTACTTC. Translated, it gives CASSRTPYEQYF.